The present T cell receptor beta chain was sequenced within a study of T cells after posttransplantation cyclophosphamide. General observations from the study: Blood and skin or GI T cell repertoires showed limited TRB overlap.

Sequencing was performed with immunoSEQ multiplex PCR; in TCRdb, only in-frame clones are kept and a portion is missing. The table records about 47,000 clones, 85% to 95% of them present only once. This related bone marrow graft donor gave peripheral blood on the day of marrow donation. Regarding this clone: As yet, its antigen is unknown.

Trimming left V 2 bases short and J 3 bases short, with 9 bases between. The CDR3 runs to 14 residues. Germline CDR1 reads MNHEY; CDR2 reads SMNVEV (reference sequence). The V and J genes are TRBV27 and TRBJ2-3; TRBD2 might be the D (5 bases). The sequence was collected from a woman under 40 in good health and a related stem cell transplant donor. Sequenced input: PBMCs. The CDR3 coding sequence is TGTGCCAGCAGTTTACGCCTAGCTACAGATACGCAGTATTTT. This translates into CASSLRLATDTQYF.